What follows describes a single T cell receptor beta chain. Its specificity is not known. One heparinised draw, averaging about 110 mL, was taken per donor. Sorting of CD4+ naive, central memory, regulatory and stem cell-like memory cells was performed via CD45RO/CCR7/CD25/CD127/CD95/CD27. These data come from a study of beta chain features in type 1 diabetes. The study, taken as a whole, reports: It was not settled here whether HLA type affects TCRB rearrangement.

From germline, CDR1 is SQVTM and CDR2 ANQGSEA. This CDR3 comprises 13 residues. V lost 6 bases and J lost 7; bases outside the gene matches: 9. Sequenced material consisted of expressed TCRB transcripts (all of the isolated RNA was reverse transcribed). Here immunoSEQ multiplex PCR was the method, and the copy in TCRdb shows in-frame clones only, minus some. Among 330,000 or so clones, around 15% were seen once, and the ten largest hold 6.7%. The chain recombines TRBV29-1 with TRBJ1-2; 9 positions match TRBD1. The sequenced material came from central memory CD4+ T cells from blood. The receptor was derived from a young man in good health. CDR3 protein: CSVGVDRGSGYTF. The CDR3 nucleotides read TGCAGCGTGGGAGTGGACAGGGGATCTGGCTACACCTTC.